The rows below give T cell receptor beta chains drawn from one sample of a study of blood T cell repertoires in COVID-19. Method: immunoSEQ multiplex PCR; TCRdb's copy keeps in-frame clones and lacks some. The table has hundreds of thousands of clones, around 80% seen once. Specimen: PBMCs or T cells enriched from blood (not recorded which). These receptors came from a man aged 25-40 years with acute COVID-19. Both conserved end residues are part of each CDR3. The D gene is left open where the match is weak. The size of a clone is reported for some rows only, either as once, few or many, or as a class for expanded clones.

-	TRBV19	TRBJ1-1	once	TGTGCCAGTAGCCTGAACGGGGAGACTGAAGCTTTCTTT	CASSLNGETEAFF
TRBD1	TRBV7-2	TRBJ2-5	-	TGTGCCAGCAGCGAGGGACAGGGGGGGACCCAGTACTTC	CASSEGQGGTQYF
-	TRBV5-1	TRBJ1-2	-	TGCGCCAGCACCCTGGATGGGCCTAACTATGGCTACACCTTC	CASTLDGPNYGYTF
-	TRBV5-1	TRBJ1-6	-	TGCGCCAGCAGCTTGGAGCCACTCAGGCTCCTCCACTTT	CASSLEPLRLLHF
TRBD1	TRBV12-3/TRBV12-4	TRBJ1-6	-	TGTGCCAGTCAGGGGGCTAGTAATTCACCCCTCCACTTT	CASQGASNSPLHF
TRBD1	TRBV2	TRBJ1-2	-	TGTGCCAGCAGTGAAGACCACAGGGGGCCTTATGGCTACACCTTC	CASSEDHRGPYGYTF
-	TRBV11-3	TRBJ2-1	-	TGTGCCAGCAGCGAAACCCTTTTCCTAGCAACGGATGAGCAGTTCTTC	CASSETLFLATDEQFF
TRBD1	TRBV6-5	TRBJ1-2	-	TGTGCCAGCAGGGACAGGGACGGGAATGGCTACACCTTC	CASRDRDGNGYTF
TRBD1	TRBV7-6	TRBJ1-6	-	TGTGCCAGCCGTGATGGCGACAGGGGGTATTCACCCCTCCACTTT	CASRDGDRGYSPLHF
-	TRBV24-1	TRBJ2-3	-	TGTGCCACCAGTGATTTGGCCGGGGCGCAGTATTTT	CATSDLAGAQYF
TRBD2	TRBV11-3	TRBJ2-1	-	TGTGCCAGCGCAACTAGCGGTGATGAGCAGTTCTTC	CASATSGDEQFF
TRBD2	TRBV7-9	TRBJ2-5	-	TGTGCCAGCAGCTTCACCGGGAGGGCCCAAGAGACCCAGTACTTC	CASSFTGRAQETQYF
-	TRBV9	TRBJ2-1	few	TGTGCCAGCAGCGCCTTAACAGGGAGCTCCTACAATGAGCAGTTCTTC	CASSALTGSSYNEQFF
-	TRBV19	TRBJ1-2	few	TGTGCCAGTAGCCCCTTAGGGGCAACCTATGGCTACACCTTC	CASSPLGATYGYTF
TRBD1	TRBV9	TRBJ1-6	-	TGTGCCAGCAGCACGGGGGACAGGGGGAATTCACCCCTCCACTTT	CASSTGDRGNSPLHF